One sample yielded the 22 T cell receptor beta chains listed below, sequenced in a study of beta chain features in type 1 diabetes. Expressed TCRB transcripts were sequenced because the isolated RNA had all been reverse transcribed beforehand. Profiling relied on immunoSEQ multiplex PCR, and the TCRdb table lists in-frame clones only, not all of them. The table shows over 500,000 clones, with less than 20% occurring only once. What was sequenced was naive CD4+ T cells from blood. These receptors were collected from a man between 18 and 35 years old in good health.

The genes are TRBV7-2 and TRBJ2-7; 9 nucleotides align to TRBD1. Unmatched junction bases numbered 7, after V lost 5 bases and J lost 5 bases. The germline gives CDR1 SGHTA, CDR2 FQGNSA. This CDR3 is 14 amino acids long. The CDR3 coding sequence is TGTGCCAGCAGCCAATACGGGACAGGGCACGAGCAGTACTTC. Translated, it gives CASSQYGTGHEQYF.

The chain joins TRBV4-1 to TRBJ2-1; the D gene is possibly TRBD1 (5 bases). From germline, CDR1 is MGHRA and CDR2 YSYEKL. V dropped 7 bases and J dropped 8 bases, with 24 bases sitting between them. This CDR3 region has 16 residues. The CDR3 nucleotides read TGCGCCAGCACCGTGAGTGGGTTCGTAGGGGTTGATGAGCAGTTCTTC. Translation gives CASTVSGFVGVDEQFF.

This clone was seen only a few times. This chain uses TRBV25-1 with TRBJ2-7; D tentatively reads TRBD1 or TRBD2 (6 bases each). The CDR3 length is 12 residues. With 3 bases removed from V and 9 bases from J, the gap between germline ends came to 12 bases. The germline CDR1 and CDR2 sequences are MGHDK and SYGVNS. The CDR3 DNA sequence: TGTGCCAGCAGTGACCCGGGGGCGGGGCAGTACTTC. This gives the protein CASSDPGAGQYF.

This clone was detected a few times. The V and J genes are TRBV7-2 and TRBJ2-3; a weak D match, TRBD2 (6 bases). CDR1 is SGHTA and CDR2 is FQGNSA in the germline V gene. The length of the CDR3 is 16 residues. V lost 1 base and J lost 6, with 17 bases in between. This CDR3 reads CASSLDSRRVRDTQYF. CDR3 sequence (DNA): TGTGCCAGCAGCTTAGATTCGCGGAGGGTTCGGGATACGCAGTATTTT.

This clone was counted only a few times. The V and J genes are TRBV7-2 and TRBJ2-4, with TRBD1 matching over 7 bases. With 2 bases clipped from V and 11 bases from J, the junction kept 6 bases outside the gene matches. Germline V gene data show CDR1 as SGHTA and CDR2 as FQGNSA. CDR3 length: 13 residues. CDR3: CASSLKGAYVQYF. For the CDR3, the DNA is TGTGCCAGCAGCTTAAAGGGGGCTTACGTTCAGTACTTC. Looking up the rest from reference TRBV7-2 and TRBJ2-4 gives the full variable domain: GAGVSQSPSNKVTEKGKDVELRCDPISGHTALYWYRQSLGQGLEFLIYFQGNSAPDKSGLPSDRFSAERTGGSVSTLTIQRTQQEDSAVYLCASSLKGAYVQYFGAGTRLSVL.

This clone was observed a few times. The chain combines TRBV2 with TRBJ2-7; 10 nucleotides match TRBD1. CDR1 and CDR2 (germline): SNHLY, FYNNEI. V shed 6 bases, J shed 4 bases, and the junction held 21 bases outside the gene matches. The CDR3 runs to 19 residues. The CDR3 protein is CASRVPGQGRRSDLYEQYF. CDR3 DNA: TGTGCCAGCAGGGTACCGGGACAGGGGCGGCGGAGCGACCTGTACGAGCAGTACTTC.

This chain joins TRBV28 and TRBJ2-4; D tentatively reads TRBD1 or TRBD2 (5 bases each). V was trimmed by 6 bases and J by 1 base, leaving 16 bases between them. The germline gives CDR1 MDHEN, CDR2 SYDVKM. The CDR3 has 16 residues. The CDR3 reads CASSTRGWGAKNIQYF. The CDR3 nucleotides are TGTGCCAGCAGCACCAGAGGGTGGGGGGCCAAAAACATTCAGTACTTC.

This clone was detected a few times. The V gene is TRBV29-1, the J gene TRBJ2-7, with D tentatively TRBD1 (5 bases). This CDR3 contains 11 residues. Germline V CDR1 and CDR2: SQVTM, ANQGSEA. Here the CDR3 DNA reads TGCAACGACAGACAGACCTACGAGCAGTACTTC. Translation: CNDRQTYEQYF.

The CDR3 loop reads CASSRTGIYEQYF. CDR3 coding DNA: TGTGCCAGCAGCCGAACAGGGATCTACGAGCAGTACTTC. The V call is TRBV9, the J call TRBJ2-7; D is perhaps TRBD1 (6 bases). Per the germline V gene, CDR1 is SGDLS and CDR2 is YYNGEE. Trimming cost V 4 bases and J 3 bases, with 11 bases left between them. The CDR3 extends over 13 amino acids. The variable domain in full, with the rest retrieved from reference TRBV9 and TRBJ2-7, is DSGVTQTPKHLITATGQRVTLRCSPRSGDLSVYWYQQSLDQGLQFLIQYYNGEERAKGNILERFSAQQFPDLHSELNLSSLELGDSALYFCASSRTGIYEQYFGPGTRLTVT.

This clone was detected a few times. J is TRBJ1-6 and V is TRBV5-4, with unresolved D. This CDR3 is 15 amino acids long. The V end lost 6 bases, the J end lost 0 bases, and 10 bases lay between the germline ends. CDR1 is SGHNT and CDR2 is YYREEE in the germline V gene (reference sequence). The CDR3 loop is CASTQKSSYNSPLHF. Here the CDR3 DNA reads TGTGCCAGCACCCAAAAGAGCTCCTATAATTCACCCCTCCACTTT.

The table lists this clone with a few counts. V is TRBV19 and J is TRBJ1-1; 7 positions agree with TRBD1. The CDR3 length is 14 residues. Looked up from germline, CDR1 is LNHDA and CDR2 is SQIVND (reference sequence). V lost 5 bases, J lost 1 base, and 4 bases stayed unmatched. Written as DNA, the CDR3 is TGTGCCAGTAGTCGATGGACAGGGAACACTGAAGCTTTCTTT. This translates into CASSRWTGNTEAFF.

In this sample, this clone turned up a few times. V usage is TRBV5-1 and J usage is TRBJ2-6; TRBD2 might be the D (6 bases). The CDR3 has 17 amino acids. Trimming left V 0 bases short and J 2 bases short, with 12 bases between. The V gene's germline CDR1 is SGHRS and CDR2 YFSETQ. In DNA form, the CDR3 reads TGCGCCAGCAGCTTGGTGGCATGGGGGGCTGGGGCCAACGTCCTGACTTTC. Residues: CASSLVAWGAGANVLTF.

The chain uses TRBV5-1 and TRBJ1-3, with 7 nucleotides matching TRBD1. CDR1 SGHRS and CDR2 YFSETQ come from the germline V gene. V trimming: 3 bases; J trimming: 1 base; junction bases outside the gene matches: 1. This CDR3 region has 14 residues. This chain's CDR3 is CASSSQGSGNTIYF. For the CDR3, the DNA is TGCGCCAGCAGCTCACAGGGGTCTGGAAACACCATATATTTT.

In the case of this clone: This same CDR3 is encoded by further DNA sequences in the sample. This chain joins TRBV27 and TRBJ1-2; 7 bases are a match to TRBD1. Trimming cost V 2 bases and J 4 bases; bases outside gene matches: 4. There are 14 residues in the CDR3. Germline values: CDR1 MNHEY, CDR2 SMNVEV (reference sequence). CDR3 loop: CASSLRGLGYGYTF. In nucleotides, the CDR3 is TGTGCCAGCAGTTTAAGGGGGCTCGGCTATGGCTACACCTTC.

The DNA of the CDR3 is TGTGCCAGCAGCTTAGTTCCAGCGGGGGGAGGCACAGATACGCAGTATTTT. This gives the protein CASSLVPAGGGTDTQYF. This chain joins TRBV7-8 and TRBJ2-3, with 9 positions matching TRBD2. Germline loops: CDR1 SGHVS, CDR2 FQNEAQ. J was trimmed by 1 base and V by 1 base; bases with no gene match: 6. The CDR3 has 17 residues. The entire variable domain, with the rest obtained from reference TRBV7-8 and TRBJ2-3, is as follows: GAGVSQSPRYKVAKRGQDVALRCDPISGHVSLFWYQQALGQGPEFLTYFQNEAQLDKSGLPSDRFFAERPEGSVSTLKIQRTQQEDSAVYLCASSLVPAGGGTDTQYFGPGTRLTVL.

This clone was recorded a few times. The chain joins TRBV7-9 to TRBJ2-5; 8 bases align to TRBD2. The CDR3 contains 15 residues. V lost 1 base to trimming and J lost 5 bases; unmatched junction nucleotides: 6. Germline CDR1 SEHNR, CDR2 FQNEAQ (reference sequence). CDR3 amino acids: CASSLGSGSWETQYF. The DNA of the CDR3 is TGTGCCAGCAGCTTAGGCAGCGGGAGCTGGGAGACCCAGTACTTC.

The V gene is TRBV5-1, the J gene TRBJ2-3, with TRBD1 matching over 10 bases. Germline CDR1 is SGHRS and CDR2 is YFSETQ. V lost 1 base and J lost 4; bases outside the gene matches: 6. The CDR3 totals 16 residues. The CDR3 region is CASSLRADRGPDTQYF. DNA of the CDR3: TGCGCCAGCAGCTTGAGGGCTGACAGGGGGCCAGATACGCAGTATTTT.

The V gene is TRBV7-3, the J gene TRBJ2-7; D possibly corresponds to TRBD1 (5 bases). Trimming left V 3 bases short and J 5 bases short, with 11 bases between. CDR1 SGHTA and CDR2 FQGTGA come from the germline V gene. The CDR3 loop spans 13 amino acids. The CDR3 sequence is CASSFTGTDEQYF. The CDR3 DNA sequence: TGTGCCAGCAGCTTCACAGGAACTGACGAGCAGTACTTC.

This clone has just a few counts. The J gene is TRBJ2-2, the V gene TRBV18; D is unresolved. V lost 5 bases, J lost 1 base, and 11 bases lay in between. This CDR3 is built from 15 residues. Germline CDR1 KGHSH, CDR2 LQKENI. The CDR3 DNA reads TGTGCCAGCTCATCTACTTGGGGGAACACCGGGGAGCTGTTTTTT. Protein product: CASSSTWGNTGELFF.

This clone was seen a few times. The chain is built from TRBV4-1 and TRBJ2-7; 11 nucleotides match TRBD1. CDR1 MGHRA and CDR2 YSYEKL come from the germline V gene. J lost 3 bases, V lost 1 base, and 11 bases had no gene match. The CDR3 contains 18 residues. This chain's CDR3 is CASSQAALGQGDFYEQYF. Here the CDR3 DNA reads TGCGCCAGCAGCCAAGCGGCCCTGGGACAGGGGGATTTCTACGAGCAGTACTTC.

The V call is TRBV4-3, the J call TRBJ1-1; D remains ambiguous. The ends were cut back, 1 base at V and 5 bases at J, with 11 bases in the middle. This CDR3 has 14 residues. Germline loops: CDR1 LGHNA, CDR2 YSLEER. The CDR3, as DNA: TGCGCCAGCAGCCAAGTAGGGAGGAGTACTGAAGCTTTCTTT. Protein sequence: CASSQVGRSTEAFF.

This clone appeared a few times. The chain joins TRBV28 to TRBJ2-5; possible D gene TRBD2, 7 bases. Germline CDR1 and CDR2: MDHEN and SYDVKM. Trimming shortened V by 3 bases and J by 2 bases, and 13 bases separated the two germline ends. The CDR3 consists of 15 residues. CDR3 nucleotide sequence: TGTGCCAGCAGTTTCTTAGGGGGGGAACAAGAGACCCAGTACTTC. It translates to CASSFLGGEQETQYF.